This TCR beta chain was identified in a study of blood T cell repertoires in COVID-19. Looking at the study overall: Sample material is recorded as cDNA or gDNA derived from T cells, B-cell-depleted T cells, or PBMCs.

Original data processing: From reference gene primer amplification, estimates of nucleated cell counts were derived. The repertoire was sequenced with immunoSEQ multiplex PCR; TCRdb's copy has only in-frame clones and lacks some. That table supplies the V and J calls and clone size; D and trimming were determined from the DNA. The data contain over 100,000 clones, 70% to 85% of them seen just once; the ten biggest clones take up 3.5% to 5.5%. Germline loops: CDR1 LGHNA, CDR2 YSLEER. Unmatched junction bases numbered 10, after V lost 0 bases and J lost 11 bases. The CDR3 has 17 amino acids. Input material: peripheral blood. V usage is TRBV4-3 and J usage is TRBJ2-1, with 13 positions matching TRBD2. The sequence came from a woman in her 70s with acute or convalescent COVID-19. In nucleotides, the CDR3 is TGCGCCAGCAGCCAAGACCTCAACGGACTAGCGGGAGTAAAGCAGTTCTTC. It yields the protein CASSQDLNGLAGVKQFF.